Below, 21 T cell receptor beta chains from the same sample are listed, as sequenced in a study of metastatic and nonmetastatic thyroid tumors. Nobody among the patients had been given any treatment before thyroid surgery. With MiXCR, TCRdb called clones anew from the PCR reads. Of about 27,000 clones in the sample, about 16% are singletons; the top ten hold 15% to 18%. The specimen was blood. Receptors originate from a male donor with papillary thyroid cancer or a benign thyroid nodule (not recorded which). Some clones in this sample may be carry-over from other donors' samples.

This clone was picked up many times. Written as DNA, the CDR3 is TGTGCCAGTAGTATCCCTACGGAGCGGGAGCAGTTCTTC. Residues: CASSIPTEREQFF. The rearrangement uses TRBV19 and TRBJ2-1; possibly TRBD2 for D (5 bases). With 3 bases removed from V and 10 bases from J, the gap between germline ends came to 13 bases. Germline V gene data show CDR1 as LNHDA and CDR2 as SQIVND (reference sequence). This CDR3 spans 13 amino acids.

This clone was observed at least ten times. The V call is TRBV13, the J call TRBJ1-6; a possible D gene is TRBD1 (5 bases). Trimming left V 7 bases short and J 10 bases short, with 17 bases between. This CDR3 contains 14 residues. The germline V gene has CDR1 PRHDT and CDR2 FYEKMQ (reference sequence). CDR3 sequence: CASTPGGLESPLHF. CDR3 sequence (DNA): TGTGCCAGCACCCCCGGGGGGTTAGAATCACCCCTCCACTTT.

This clone was recorded many times. The V call is TRBV2, the J call TRBJ1-1, with 8 bases identical to TRBD1. Losses at the gene ends were 6 bases for V and 5 bases for J; bases not matched to a gene: 8. The CDR3 length is 14 residues. Germline CDR1 SNHLY, CDR2 FYNNEI. CDR3 DNA: TGTGCCAGCAGGACCGGACAGGGAGCGACTGAAGCTTTCTTT. It codes for CASRTGQGATEAFF.

Relative to its sample, this clone is medium-sized. This chain uses TRBV20-1 with TRBJ2-7; possibly TRBD1 for D (5 bases). The germline CDR1 and CDR2 sequences are DFQATT and SNEGSKA (reference sequence). The V end was cut by 3 bases, the J end by 2 bases, with 14 bases between. This CDR3 spans 14 amino acids. As DNA, the CDR3 is TGCAGTGCTAGGTCCAGGGAACTCACCTACGAGCAGTACTTC. This sequence encodes CSARSRELTYEQYF.

This clone was counted many times. The chain is built from TRBV29-1 and TRBJ1-2; 12 nucleotides agree with TRBD1. The ends lost 3 bases at V and 6 bases at J; junction bases unmatched: 5. Germline-derived CDR1 and CDR2 are SQVTM and ANQGSEA. This CDR3 region has 14 residues. The CDR3 is CSVEGQGAGDGYTF. For the CDR3, the DNA is TGCAGCGTTGAGGGACAGGGGGCTGGAGATGGCTACACCTTC.

This clone occurred a few times. Since a much larger clone is just one base distant, this may be a read error. V gene TRBV12-5 combines with J gene TRBJ2-7; 8 positions agree with TRBD2. The CDR3 spans 18 residues. Germline values: CDR1 LGHNT, CDR2 FRNRAP. The CDR3 DNA is TGTGCTATTGGTTTCCCCTCCGAGGCGGGGGGTCCTTCCTACGAGCAGTACTTC. Translating gives CAIGFPSEAGGPSYEQYF. The full variable domain, with the rest looked up from reference TRBV12-5 and TRBJ2-7, is DARVTQTPRHKVTEMGQEVTMRCQPILGHNTVFWYRQTMMQGLELLAYFRNRAPLDDSGMPKDRFSAEMPDATLATLKIQPSEPRDSAVYFCAIGFPSEAGGPSYEQYFGPGTRLTVT.

This clone was detected many times. J is TRBJ1-3 and V is TRBV5-1, with 8 positions matching TRBD1. With V trimmed by 4 bases and J by 0 bases, 6 bases remained unmatched. This CDR3 has 16 amino acids. Germline V lookup: CDR1 SGHRS, CDR2 YFSETQ. The CDR3: CASSEQGDLSGNTIYF. The DNA for the CDR3 is TGCGCCAGCAGCGAACAGGGGGACCTCTCTGGAAACACCATATATTTT.

This clone was seen ten or more times. The V call is TRBV28, the J call TRBJ1-1; a possible D gene is TRBD1 (6 bases). The CDR3 covers 14 residues. The germline V and J ends were trimmed by 7 bases and 4 bases, with 16 bases remaining between them. Germline values: CDR1 MDHEN, CDR2 SYDVKM. The CDR3 region is CASKPPGAGTEAFF. The CDR3 DNA reads as TGTGCCAGCAAGCCCCCGGGGGCGGGCACTGAAGCTTTCTTT.

In this sample, this clone turned up many times. The chain employs TRBV5-6 and TRBJ2-4; D ambiguous. The CDR3 sequence is 11 residues long. V lost 0 bases and J lost 13, with 8 bases in between. Germline CDR1 and CDR2: SGHDT and YYEEEE. The CDR3 nucleotides are TGTGCCAGCAGCTTGGATGGCCCACAGTACTTC. This translates into CASSLDGPQYF.

This clone occurred a few times. The chain recombines TRBV15 with TRBJ2-1; D call uncertain. CDR3 length: 14 residues. V was shortened by 2 bases and J by 4 bases, with 9 bases between the two germline ends. CDR1 is LNHNV, CDR2 YYDKDF, per germline (reference sequence). CDR3 in DNA: TGTGCCACCAGCAGATACTACGGTTACAATGAGCAGTTCTTC. Translated: CATSRYYGYNEQFF.

The count of this clone is one. The V call is TRBV30, the J call TRBJ1-4; no clear D gene. Per germline, CDR1 GTSNPN and CDR2 SVGIG (reference sequence). Trimming took off 3 bases at V and 6 bases at J, with 14 bases between the two ends. This CDR3 is 14 amino acids long. CDR3 DNA: TGTGCCTGGAGGACCGGGAGCCTTGATGAAAAACTGTTTTTT. Amino acid sequence: CAWRTGSLDEKLFF.

The chain couples TRBV10-3 to TRBJ2-7, with 9 bases aligning to TRBD1. The CDR3 runs 15 residues. Germline V gene sequence: CDR1 ENHRY, CDR2 SYGVKD. The ends lost 5 bases at V and 3 bases at J; junction bases unmatched: 8. This CDR3 reads CAISLAWTGVYEQYF. Here the CDR3 DNA reads TGTGCCATCAGTCTGGCTTGGACAGGGGTCTACGAGCAGTACTTC.

The rearrangement uses TRBV10-3 and TRBJ2-7; 7 nucleotides match TRBD2. The DNA end favors TRBJ2-1, so the J call may be wrong. CDR3 length: 13 residues. CDR1 is ENHRY, CDR2 SYGVKD, per germline. CDR3 region: CAIGGTSGDEQFF. The CDR3 DNA reads as TGTGCCATCGGGGGGACGAGCGGGGACGAGCAGTTCTTC.

This clone was found many times. This rearrangement joins TRBV3-1 to TRBJ2-1, with TRBD2 identical over 12 bases. This CDR3 comprises 17 residues. Germline CDR1 reads LGHDT; CDR2 reads YNNKEL (reference sequence). The V gene end was trimmed by 4 bases and the J gene end by 1 base; junction bases not matched to a gene: 5. CDR3 sequence: CASSRGLAGYSYNEQFF. The CDR3 DNA is TGTGCCAGCAGCCGCGGACTAGCGGGGTATTCCTACAATGAGCAGTTCTTC.

This clone was counted between two and nine times. The chain is built from TRBV12-3 or TRBV12-4 and TRBJ1-1; D is uncertain. V was trimmed by 10 bases and J by 12 bases, leaving 21 bases between them. CDR3 length equals 12 residues. The CDR3 nucleotides are TGTGCCATCAGGTCACCCGGGGAGCAATCTTTCTTT. Amino acids: CAIRSPGEQSFF.

This clone was detected many times. The chain employs TRBV6-1 and TRBJ1-4; perhaps TRBD1 as D (6 bases). The CDR3 consists of 15 residues. Trimming took 10 bases from V and 5 from J, leaving 20 bases between them. Germline values: CDR1 MNHNS, CDR2 SASEGT. Here the CDR3 reads CATLSGQTFNEKLFF. DNA of the CDR3: TGTGCCACCCTATCCGGACAGACGTTCAATGAAAAACTGTTTTTT.

Many counts were recorded for this clone. The J gene is TRBJ2-7, the V gene TRBV6-5; TRBD2 aligns across 7 bases. The CDR3 length is 14 residues. Germline CDR1 MNHEY, CDR2 SVGAGI. Trimming removed 0 bases from V and 5 bases from J; junction bases left unmatched: 4. CDR3 in DNA: TGTGCCAGCAGTTACTCTCCAGGGAGGGACGAGCAGTACTTC. Amino acid sequence: CASSYSPGRDEQYF.

On this clone: One junction end disagrees with the germline gene, perhaps due to a read error. This chain joins TRBV6-1 and TRBJ2-7; D is perhaps TRBD2 (6 bases). The CDR3 runs to 12 residues. Germline V lookup: CDR1 MNHNS, CDR2 SASEGT. The CDR3 region is CASREGGPEQYF. CDR3 sequence (DNA): TGTGCAAGCAGAGAGGGAGGTCCCGAGCAGTACTTC.

This clone came up many times. The chain links TRBV19 to TRBJ1-5; a weak D match, TRBD1 (5 bases). The germline gives CDR1 LNHDA, CDR2 SQIVND (reference sequence). The CDR3 contains 14 residues. V was shortened by 9 bases and J by 2 bases, with 14 bases between the two germline ends. Written as DNA, the CDR3 is TGTGCCAGCGTTCGTAGGGGCCGCAATCAGCCCCAGCATTTT. Translation: CASVRRGRNQPQHF.

This clone was counted many times. This clone may be a read error of a much larger clone one base away. Additional DNA sequences in this sample encode the identical CDR3. The chain employs TRBV20-1 and TRBJ1-5; tentatively, D is TRBD1 (5 bases). The germline CDR1 and CDR2 sequences are DFQATT and SNEGSKA (reference sequence). The CDR3 is 14 residues long. The DNA of the CDR3 is TGCAGTGTACCCGACAAGGGGAGCAATCAGCCCCAGCATTTC. Protein product: CSVPDKGSNQPQHF.

Many counts were recorded for this clone. CDR3 nucleotide sequence: TGCGCCAGCAGCTTGGGACAGGGGGAAAAACTGTTTTTT. The encoded protein is CASSLGQGEKLFF. V usage is TRBV5-1 and J usage is TRBJ1-4, with 8 nucleotides matching TRBD1. V was pared by 0 bases and J by 8 bases, with 0 bases of the junction left unmatched. The CDR3 consists of 13 residues. In germline, CDR1 is SGHRS, CDR2 YFSETQ.